Below, 30 T cell receptor beta chains from the same sample are listed, as sequenced in a study of metastatic and nonmetastatic thyroid tumors. Thyroid surgery had not been preceded by any treatment in any patient. With MiXCR, TCRdb reprocessed the PCR reads. In the table there are just over 20,000 clones, more than 9% of which are singletons. Sequenced material: blood. These receptors all come from a male donor with papillary thyroid cancer or a benign thyroid nodule (not recorded which). Some clones in this sample may be carry-over from other donors' samples.

This clone occurred many times. One end of the junction is discordant with germline, which a read error may explain. The identical CDR3 is also encoded by other nucleotide sequences in the sample. The J gene is TRBJ2-3, the V gene TRBV5-1; a possible D gene is TRBD1 (6 bases). This CDR3 spans 16 amino acids. The germline V gene has CDR1 SGHRS and CDR2 YFSETQ. The CDR3, as DNA: TGCGCCAGTAGCTTGGTCGCAGGGGACAGCACAGATACGCAGTATTTT. This codes for CASSLVAGDSTDTQYF.

This clone occurred many times. This rearrangement joins TRBV2 to TRBJ2-3, with 11 nucleotides matching TRBD2. Unmatched junction bases numbered 9, after V lost 4 bases and J lost 6 bases. The CDR3 runs 16 residues. The V gene's germline CDR1 is SNHLY and CDR2 FYNNEI. This CDR3 reads CASSAELAGVGDTQYF. CDR3 sequence (DNA): TGTGCCAGCAGTGCCGAACTAGCGGGAGTTGGGGATACGCAGTATTTT.

This chain links TRBV6-1 with TRBJ2-3; 8 bases fit TRBD1. Germline trimming cut 7 bases from V and 2 bases from J; bases unmatched to any gene: 8. The CDR3 has 15 residues. The germline V gene encodes CDR1 MNHNS and CDR2 SASEGT. The CDR3 sequence: CASISTGEHTDTQYF. In DNA, the CDR3 is TGTGCCAGCATTTCGACAGGGGAGCACACAGATACGCAGTATTTT.

With regard to this clone: One junction end does not reproduce the germline sequence, and a read error may be involved. J is TRBJ2-1 and V is TRBV2; 11 bases match TRBD2. The germline V gene has CDR1 SNHLY and CDR2 FYNNEI. The CDR3 is made up of 17 amino acids. CDR3: CASSDLTSGTFGHEQLF. The CDR3, as DNA: TGTGCCAGCAGTGACTTGACTAGCGGGACCTTTGGCCACGAGCAGTTATTC.

This clone was counted ten times or more. The genes are TRBV18 and TRBJ1-2; unclear D gene. The CDR3 contains 15 residues. Germline V gene data show CDR1 as KGHSH and CDR2 as LQKENI. V was shortened by 2 bases and J by 0 bases, with 10 bases between the two germline ends. CDR3 region: CASSPGAATNYGYTF. The CDR3 DNA reads TGTGCCAGCTCACCAGGAGCAGCTACTAACTATGGCTACACCTTC. The whole variable domain, filled in from reference TRBV18 and TRBJ1-2, reads NAGVMQNPRHLVRRRGQEARLRCSPMKGHSHVYWYRQLPEEGLKFMVYLQKENIIDESGMPKERFSAEFPKEGPSILRIQQVVRGDSAAYFCASSPGAATNYGYTFGSGTRLTVV.

The chain uses TRBV6-1 and TRBJ2-1, with 11 bases that match TRBD2. CDR1 and CDR2 from the germline V gene are MNHNS and SASEGT. The V and J ends lost 3 bases and 7 bases, in that order; junction bases with no gene match: 5. The CDR3 length is 15 residues. The CDR3 DNA follows: TGTGCCAGCAGTGACCGGACTAGCGGGTTAAATGAGCAGTTCTTC. Encoded protein: CASSDRTSGLNEQFF.

This chain connects TRBV5-6 to TRBJ2-3; D ambiguous. The CDR3 runs 16 residues. V was trimmed by 3 bases and J by 2 bases, leaving 16 bases between them. The germline gives CDR1 SGHDT, CDR2 YYEEEE. This CDR3 is CASSSNIWAPTDTQYF. CDR3 bases: TGTGCCAGCAGCTCCAATATATGGGCCCCCACAGATACGCAGTATTTT.

There are many counts of this clone. The chain is built from TRBV7-9 and TRBJ2-1; TRBD2 matches 13 bases. This CDR3 has 16 residues. Trimming took 4 bases from V and 6 from J; bases not matched to a gene: 6. Germline V lookup: CDR1 SEHNR, CDR2 FQNEAQ (reference sequence). The CDR3 sequence is CASSSWTSGGPNEQFF. The CDR3 DNA reads TGTGCCAGCAGCTCTTGGACTAGCGGGGGACCCAATGAGCAGTTCTTC.

This clone has at least ten counts. The V gene is TRBV7-9, the J gene TRBJ2-5; possible D gene TRBD2, 6 bases. Germline V lookup: CDR1 SEHNR, CDR2 FQNEAQ (reference sequence). The CDR3 has 12 residues. The ends were cut back, 10 bases at V and 0 bases at J, with 9 bases in the middle. The CDR3 spells CAIGTDQETQYF. CDR3 in DNA: TGTGCCATAGGGACTGACCAAGAGACCCAGTACTTC.

The gene calls are TRBV27 and TRBJ1-6; D is unclear. The CDR3 has 14 residues. CDR1 and CDR2 (germline): MNHEY, SMNVEV (reference sequence). The V end was cut by 3 bases, the J end by 10 bases, with 13 bases between. CDR3 DNA: TGTGCCAGCAGTTTCGGAGCCGCTGGATCACCCCTCCACTTT. It codes for CASSFGAAGSPLHF.

This clone was observed many times. The gene calls are TRBV20-1 and TRBJ2-7; 11 bases are shared with TRBD2. The germline V gene encodes CDR1 DFQATT and CDR2 SNEGSKA (reference sequence). The CDR3 sequence is 17 residues long. Trimming cost V 3 bases and J 4 bases; bases outside gene matches: 14. CDR3 residues: CSARGPLGLAASYEQYF. CDR3 nucleotide sequence: TGCAGTGCTAGGGGACCACTGGGACTAGCGGCTTCATACGAGCAGTACTTC.

This clone was counted many times. Other DNA sequences of this sample code for an identical CDR3. The chain has TRBV30 and TRBJ2-7; 7 bases map to TRBD1. This CDR3 comprises 13 residues. The J segment lost 3 bases and the V segment lost 3 bases, leaving 5 bases of the junction unmatched. The germline V gene has CDR1 GTSNPN and CDR2 SVGIG (reference sequence). The CDR3 here is CAWSPGTDYEQYF. In DNA, the CDR3 is TGTGCCTGGAGCCCCGGGACAGACTACGAGCAGTACTTC. Filled out from reference TRBV30 and TRBJ2-7, the complete variable domain reads SQTIHQWPATLVQPVGSPLSLECTVEGTSNPNLYWYRQAAGRGLQLLFYSVGIGQISSEVPQNLSASRPQDRQFILSSKKLLLSDSGFYLCAWSPGTDYEQYFGPGTRLTVT.

V usage is TRBV12-3 or TRBV12-4 and J usage is TRBJ2-3, with D unresolved. CDR3 length: 12 amino acids. V lost 6 bases and J lost 0, with 4 bases in between. The CDR3, as DNA: TGTGCCAGCAGACGAAGCACAGATACGCAGTATTTT. This encodes CASRRSTDTQYF.

This chain uses TRBV5-4 with TRBJ1-1; D is uncertain. Trimming left V 1 base short and J 2 bases short, with 6 bases between. Germline CDR1 SGHNT, CDR2 YYREEE (reference sequence). The CDR3 loop spans 13 amino acids. In nucleotides, the CDR3 is TGTGCCAGCAGCTTGTCTGCCAACACTGAAGCTTTCTTT. Encoded protein: CASSLSANTEAFF. Variable domain in full (rest from reference TRBV5-4 and TRBJ1-1): ETGVTQSPTHLIKTRGQQVTLRCSSQSGHNTVSWYQQALGQGPQFIFQYYREEENGRGNFPPRFSGLQFPNYSSELNVNALELDDSALYLCASSLSANTEAFFGQGTRLTVV.

As concerns this clone: The same CDR3 is also encoded by other DNA sequences in this sample. The gene calls are TRBV19 and TRBJ1-3; D is possibly TRBD1 (6 bases). Germline-derived CDR1 and CDR2 are LNHDA and SQIVND (reference sequence). V lost 6 bases and J lost 2, with 11 bases in between. The CDR3 runs to 14 residues. CDR3 sequence: CASSIQGTGNTIYF. In DNA, the CDR3 is TGTGCCAGTAGCATACAGGGAACTGGAAACACCATATATTTT.

The table lists this clone with many counts. A read error may be the cause here, since a much bigger clone is one base away. Other nucleotide sequences from this sample produce the same CDR3. The chain recombines TRBV30 with TRBJ1-5; no firm D call. V lost 3 bases and J 0 bases, leaving 9 bases between the germline ends. Germline assignment: CDR1 GTSNPN and CDR2 SVGIG (reference sequence). The CDR3 loop spans 14 amino acids. CDR3 sequence (DNA): TGTGCCTGGAGCGTATTCAGTAGCAATCAGCCCCAGCATTTT. Encoded protein: CAWSVFSSNQPQHF.

This clone was counted at least ten times. V is TRBV29-1 and J is TRBJ2-7; D perhaps matches TRBD1 (6 bases). The CDR3 length is 14 residues. Germline assignment: CDR1 SQVTM and CDR2 ANQGSEA. The germline V and J ends were trimmed by 3 bases and 3 bases, with 15 bases remaining between them. CDR3 sequence reads: CSVEIGGVNYEQYF. The CDR3, as DNA: TGCAGCGTTGAGATTGGGGGCGTTAACTACGAGCAGTACTTC.

This clone was counted at least ten times. The V and J genes are TRBV28 and TRBJ2-7; D is uncertain. The CDR3 is made up of 13 amino acids. Trimming left V 2 bases short and J 5 bases short, with 10 bases between. Germline V gives CDR1 MDHEN, CDR2 SYDVKM. CDR3 loop: CASSLIQADEQYF. For the CDR3, the DNA is TGTGCCAGCAGTTTAATCCAGGCCGACGAGCAGTACTTC.

A word on this clone: One junction end does not reproduce the germline sequence, and a read error may be involved. The rearrangement uses TRBV28 and TRBJ2-7; TRBD2 agrees at 9 bases. The CDR3 totals 17 residues. CDR1 MDHEN and CDR2 SYDVKM come from the germline V gene. CDR3 residues: CASSGQSPSGRFYGQYF. CDR3 nucleotides: TGTGCCAGCAGTGGTCAATCGCCCAGCGGGAGGTTCTACGGGCAGTACTTC.

Within the sample, this clone is medium-sized. The genes are TRBV6-6 and TRBJ2-3; TRBD1 matches 8 bases. Looked up from germline, CDR1 is MNHNY and CDR2 is SVGAGI (reference sequence). Losses at the gene ends were 2 bases for V and 0 bases for J; bases not matched to a gene: 10. The CDR3 sequence is 18 residues long. CDR3 protein: CASSYRVRTGTSTDTQYF. CDR3 nucleotides: TGTGCCAGCAGTTACAGGGTCAGGACAGGGACAAGCACAGATACGCAGTATTTT.

This clone was seen at least ten times. This chain connects TRBV3-1 to TRBJ1-1; D is uncertain. Germline CDR1 LGHDT, CDR2 YNNKEL (reference sequence). Trimming took off 3 bases at V and 5 bases at J, with 7 bases between the two ends. This CDR3 spans 12 amino acids. The CDR3 spells CASSQGSTEAFF. In DNA form, the CDR3 reads TGTGCCAGCAGCCAGGGGTCGACTGAAGCTTTCTTT.

Many counts were recorded for this clone. The chain joins TRBV20-1 to TRBJ2-5; 8 bases fit TRBD2. Germline lookup yields CDR1 DFQATT and CDR2 SNEGSKA (reference sequence). J gave up 5 bases and V 5 bases, and 7 bases lay outside the gene matches. The CDR3 contains 13 residues. Here the CDR3 DNA reads TGCAGTGCTCCTACTTCGGGGGGGGAGACCCAGTACTTC. Amino acids: CSAPTSGGETQYF.

This clone was seen ten or more times. The genes are TRBV2 and TRBJ1-5, with 11 bases that match TRBD1. Germline CDR1 reads SNHLY; CDR2 reads FYNNEI. CDR3 length equals 15 residues. V shed 8 bases and J 3 bases; nucleotides not matched to a gene: 6. CDR3 sequence reads: CASGGDRGNNQPQHF. CDR3 DNA sequence: TGTGCCAGCGGGGGGGACAGGGGGAACAATCAGCCCCAGCATTTT.

This clone was seen many times. Written as DNA, the CDR3 is TGCAGTGCTATCGGGCCTTCCTACGAGCAGTACTTC. Translated, it gives CSAIGPSYEQYF. V gene TRBV20-1 combines with J gene TRBJ2-7; D is unclear. CDR3 length equals 12 residues. Germline loops: CDR1 DFQATT, CDR2 SNEGSKA (reference sequence). V gave up 4 bases and J gave up 1 base, with 8 bases separating them.

This clone was seen repeatedly, ten times or more. V usage is TRBV18 and J usage is TRBJ2-7; 8 nucleotides align to TRBD2. Germline CDR1 is KGHSH and CDR2 is LQKENI. This CDR3 contains 15 residues. V dropped 3 bases and J dropped 7; count of bases not matched to a gene: 11. This CDR3 is CASSPQAGRGEEQYF. The CDR3 nucleotides are TGTGCCAGCTCACCCCAGGCCGGGAGGGGTGAAGAGCAGTACTTC.

There are a few counts of this clone. The genes are TRBV11-2 and TRBJ2-7, with D perhaps given as TRBD1 or TRBD2 (6 bases each). Germline loops: CDR1 SGHAT, CDR2 FQNNGV. Trimming removed 1 base at V and 6 bases at J, with 13 bases between. CDR3 length: 14 residues. This CDR3 reads CASSLAGARVEQYF. As DNA, the CDR3 is TGTGCCAGCAGCTTAGCGGGGGCACGGGTCGAGCAGTACTTC.

This clone is medium-sized (0.01 to 0.1%) in the sample. V is TRBV30 and J is TRBJ2-7, with 9 bases identical to TRBD1. In germline, CDR1 is GTSNPN, CDR2 SVGIG (reference sequence). V lost 4 bases, J lost 7 bases, and 14 bases stayed unmatched. The CDR3 is 15 residues long. CDR3 sequence: CAWNDGTGPSEEQYF. The DNA for the CDR3 is TGTGCCTGGAATGACGGGACAGGGCCTTCGGAGGAGCAGTACTTC.

The sample holds a few counts of this clone. This chain uses TRBV20-1 with TRBJ2-7; the match to TRBD2 covers 7 bases. The V gene's germline CDR1 is DFQATT and CDR2 SNEGSKA (reference sequence). The V segment lost 1 base and the J segment 1 base; nucleotides outside the gene matches: 1. This CDR3 is built from 13 residues. The chain's CDR3 is CSARGTRSYEQYF. CDR3 DNA sequence: TGCAGTGCTAGAGGGACTAGATCCTACGAGCAGTACTTC.

This clone was observed many times. The J gene is TRBJ2-5, the V gene TRBV4-1; TRBD2 aligns across 9 bases. Trimming cost V 5 bases and J 5 bases; bases outside gene matches: 9. The germline V gene encodes CDR1 MGHRA and CDR2 YSYEKL. This CDR3 is 15 amino acids long. The CDR3, as DNA: TGCGCCAGCAGCTTCGTGACTAGCGGAGGGGAGACCCAGTACTTC. Its protein product is CASSFVTSGGETQYF.

The J gene is TRBJ1-6, the V gene TRBV27; tentative D call: TRBD1 (5 bases). The CDR3 covers 14 residues. The V end lost 0 bases, the J end lost 10 bases, and 10 bases lay between the germline ends. The germline CDR1 and CDR2 sequences are MNHEY and SMNVEV (reference sequence). CDR3 sequence reads: CASSLSLGASPLHF. DNA for the CDR3: TGTGCCAGCAGTTTATCCCTAGGGGCGTCACCCCTCCACTTT.